One sample yielded the 10 T cell receptor beta chains listed below, sequenced in a study of cytomegalovirus exposure and HLA in healthy donors. Some clones are missing from TCRdb's copy, which holds only in-frame ones; the method was immunoSEQ multiplex PCR. The sample contains some 110,000 clones, roughly 82% of which appear only once. Material: PBMCs. The receptors shown here come from a man in his late teens or twenties in good health and CMV-seronegative.

The chain has TRBV6-5 and TRBJ1-1; 7 bases match TRBD1. Germline V gene lookup returns CDR1 MNHEY and CDR2 SVGAGI. The CDR3 length is 14 residues. With V trimmed by 0 bases and J by 5 bases, 3 bases remained unmatched. For the CDR3, the DNA is TGTGCCAGCAGTTACTCGGCAGGGGGGACTGAAGCTTTCTTT. Translation gives CASSYSAGGTEAFF.

The chain couples TRBV2 to TRBJ1-1, with 7 bases that match TRBD1. There are 14 residues in the CDR3. Germline trimming cut 6 bases from V and 3 bases from J; bases unmatched to any gene: 7. Germline CDR1 and CDR2: SNHLY and FYNNEI. CDR3: CASRLRGPDTEAFF. Written as DNA, the CDR3 is TGTGCCAGCAGGCTGAGGGGGCCCGACACTGAAGCTTTCTTT.

This clone was picked up one time. The V and J genes are TRBV30 and TRBJ2-1; 9 bases map to TRBD2. This CDR3 is 15 amino acids long. CDR1 and CDR2 (germline): GTSNPN, SVGIG (reference sequence). V lost 0 bases and J lost 9; bases outside the gene matches: 9. For the CDR3, the DNA is TGTGCCTGGAGTGTAGGGGCGGGGGGGCCGAGTGAGCAGTTCTTC. Protein: CAWSVGAGGPSEQFF.

The gene calls are TRBV5-1 and TRBJ1-1, with 10 bases fitting TRBD1. CDR1 and CDR2 from the germline V gene are SGHRS and YFSETQ. V trimming: 5 bases; J trimming: 7 bases; junction bases outside the gene matches: 5. This CDR3 has 13 amino acids. CDR3 region: CASSWDRGGEAFF. The CDR3 nucleotides read TGCGCCAGCAGTTGGGACAGGGGCGGTGAAGCTTTCTTT.

This clone appeared once. J is TRBJ1-2 and V is TRBV27; no clear D. With 4 bases removed from V and 0 bases from J, the gap between germline ends came to 6 bases. This CDR3 comprises 13 residues. From germline, CDR1 is MNHEY and CDR2 SMNVEV (reference sequence). The CDR3 coding sequence is TGTGCCAGCAGTTCACAGCCTAACTATGGCTACACCTTC. It translates to CASSSQPNYGYTF.

This chain links TRBV5-6 with TRBJ1-1; unclear D gene. Germline V CDR1 and CDR2: SGHDT, YYEEEE. This CDR3 comprises 15 residues. Deletions cut 0 bases from V and 1 base from J, with 10 bases between. CDR3 DNA sequence: TGTGCCAGCAGCTTGGGATTAGAATCGAACACTGAAGCTTTCTTT. It specifies CASSLGLESNTEAFF. The full variable domain, in which reference TRBV5-6 and TRBJ1-1 provide the parts outside the CDR3, is DAGVTQSPTHLIKTRGQQVTLRCSPKSGHDTVSWYQQALGQGPQFIFQYYEEEERQRGNFPDRFSGHQFPNYSSELNVNALLLGDSALYLCASSLGLESNTEAFFGQGTRLTVV.

CDR3: CASSLAAGSSYNEQFF. DNA for the CDR3: TGTGCCAGCAGCTTGGCTGCGGGCAGCTCCTACAATGAGCAGTTCTTC. J is TRBJ2-1 and V is TRBV5-6; the D gene is possibly TRBD2 (5 bases). The V end was cut by 0 bases, the J end by 0 bases, with 10 bases between. In germline, CDR1 is SGHDT, CDR2 YYEEEE. The CDR3 consists of 16 residues.

This rearrangement joins TRBV7-9 to TRBJ1-2; 7 bases are shared with TRBD1. Germline V gene sequence: CDR1 SEHNR, CDR2 FQNEAQ (reference sequence). Trimming removed 5 bases from V and 3 bases from J; junction bases left unmatched: 6. The CDR3 covers 14 residues. CDR3 DNA sequence: TGTGCCAGCAGCCGACAGGGTTTTGACTATGGCTACACCTTC. It translates to CASSRQGFDYGYTF.

The CDR3 loop reads CASSQAQSNQPQHF. In DNA form, the CDR3 reads TGTGCCAGCAGCCAAGCCCAGAGCAATCAGCCCCAGCATTTT. This sequence joins TRBV4-2 and TRBJ1-5; D remains unclear. The CDR3 consists of 14 residues. The germline gives CDR1 LGHNA, CDR2 YNFKEQ. V lost 1 base and J 1 base, leaving 5 bases between the germline ends.

V gene TRBV15 combines with J gene TRBJ1-5; 8 bases are shared with TRBD1. The CDR3 totals 15 residues. Germline loops: CDR1 LNHNV, CDR2 YYDKDF (reference sequence). V shed 1 base, J shed 5 bases, and the junction held 4 bases outside the gene matches. Here the CDR3 DNA reads TGTGCCACCAGCAGAGGGACAGGGACGGATCAGCCCCAGCATTTT. Translation gives CATSRGTGTDQPQHF.